One and the same sample provided the 15 T cell receptor beta chains below, sequenced in a study of blood T cells in healthy people across ages. Alongside a J-beta primer mix, a sample-barcoded 5' primer served in a second PCR lasting about 7 to 12 cycles. Each CDR3 protein is one row after TCRdb ran MiXCR on the 5' RACE reads. The repertoire holds about 1.1 million distinct CDR3 sequences, with more than 30% as singletons. Sequencing used blood. These receptors were obtained from a man between 18 and 35 years old in good health.

The chain links TRBV6-5 to TRBJ2-7; 8 bases match TRBD1. V gave up 4 bases and J gave up 0 bases; unmatched junction bases: 8. Per the germline V gene, CDR1 is MNHEY and CDR2 is SVGAGI. The CDR3 extends over 16 amino acids. CDR3 nucleotide sequence: TGTGCCAGCAGTTCATCCTCCGGGACAGGCTCCTACGAGCAGTACTTC. Translated, it gives CASSSSSGTGSYEQYF.

With regard to this clonotype: Sequence at one end of the junction differs from germline and may be a read error. The genes are TRBV27 and TRBJ2-1, with a tentative D call TRBD2 (5 bases). Germline CDR1 reads MNHEY; CDR2 reads SMNVEV (reference sequence). The CDR3 sequence is 15 residues long. The CDR3 DNA sequence: TGTACCAGCAGTTCAGGCCTAGACTACAACAATGAGCAGTTCTTC. Translated: CTSSSGLDYNNEQFF.

The chain joins TRBV7-7 to TRBJ2-1; D may be TRBD1 (6 bases). The CDR3 length is 15 residues. Per germline, CDR1 SSHAT and CDR2 FNYEAQ (reference sequence). V lost 2 bases and J 2 bases, leaving 10 bases between the germline ends. The CDR3 region is CASSLQGSAYNEQFF. The CDR3, as DNA: TGTGCCAGCAGCTTACAGGGGTCGGCCTACAATGAGCAGTTCTTC. The full variable domain, its missing parts supplied by reference TRBV7-7 and TRBJ2-1, is GAGVSQSPRYKVTKRGQDVTLRCDPISSHATLYWYQQALGQGPEFLTYFNYEAQPDKSGLPSDRFSAERPEGSISTLTIQRTEQRDSAMYRCASSLQGSAYNEQFFGPGTRLTVL.

The chain is built from TRBV6-1 and TRBJ2-1; D is unclear. CDR3 length: 17 residues. Germline-derived CDR1 and CDR2 are MNHNS and SASEGT. V shed 4 bases and J shed 8 bases, with 24 bases lying between them. CDR3 amino acids: CASSVGQSVVGFYEQFF. DNA of the CDR3: TGTGCCAGCAGTGTGGGCCAGTCAGTAGTAGGGTTCTATGAGCAGTTCTTC.

This clonotype was found a few times. This chain joins TRBV4-1 and TRBJ2-5, with TRBD1 matching 7 bases. The CDR3 runs to 16 residues. V lost 1 base and J lost 11; bases outside the gene matches: 16. Germline CDR1 and CDR2: MGHRA and YSYEKL. CDR3 sequence (DNA): TGCGCCAGCAGCCAAGTTTTGACAGGGAATAGGTATGAGCAGTACTTC. Translation gives CASSQVLTGNRYEQYF.

The chain combines TRBV4-1 with TRBJ2-4; D uncertain. Germline V gene lookup returns CDR1 MGHRA and CDR2 YSYEKL. The V and J ends lost 6 bases and 3 bases respectively, with 12 bases between them. The CDR3 is 14 amino acids. The CDR3: CASSHSLGKNIQYF. The DNA for the CDR3 is TGCGCCAGCAGTCACAGTTTAGGCAAAAACATTCAGTACTTC.

This clonotype was seen only a few times. The V call is TRBV7-3, the J call TRBJ1-1, with TRBD1 as a possible D gene (5 bases). Germline V gene lookup returns CDR1 SGHTA and CDR2 FQGTGA. Between the trimmed V and J ends, which lost 5 bases and 9 bases, there was a span of 16 bases. This CDR3 spans 13 amino acids. This chain's CDR3 is CASSPRQRGQAFF. As DNA, the CDR3 is TGTGCCAGCAGCCCCCGGCAAAGGGGACAAGCTTTCTTT. The variable domain in full, completed from reference TRBV7-3 and TRBJ1-1, reads GAGVSQTPSNKVTEKGKYVELRCDPISGHTALYWYRQSLGQGPEFLIYFQGTGAADDSGLPNDRFFAVRPEGSVSTLKIQRTERGDSAVYLCASSPRQRGQAFFGQGTRLTVV.

This chain links TRBV7-2 with TRBJ1-5; 7 bases match TRBD1. The CDR3 covers 14 residues. After removal of 6 bases from V and 9 bases from J, the junction contained 11 bases not matched to a gene. Germline V gene sequence: CDR1 SGHTA, CDR2 FQGNSA. The CDR3 loop is CASSQDRLPGPQHF. CDR3 coding DNA: TGTGCCAGCAGTCAGGACAGGCTACCTGGGCCCCAGCATTTT.

This chain links TRBV6-1 with TRBJ1-1; TRBD1 matches 11 bases. This CDR3 spans 15 amino acids. V shed 6 bases, J shed 5 bases, and the junction held 8 bases outside the gene matches. CDR1 is MNHNS, CDR2 SASEGT, per germline. The CDR3 loop is CASSWTGGGWTEAFF. Written as DNA, the CDR3 is TGTGCCAGCAGCTGGACAGGGGGCGGTTGGACTGAAGCTTTCTTT.

This clonotype was recorded many times. The chain carries TRBV5-1 and TRBJ1-2; 8 positions agree with TRBD1. The ends lost 3 bases at V and 3 bases at J; junction bases unmatched: 7. CDR1 SGHRS and CDR2 YFSETQ come from the germline V gene. This CDR3 comprises 15 residues. CDR3 sequence: CASSSRTGNYYGYTF. The CDR3 DNA sequence: TGCGCCAGCAGCTCCCGGACAGGGAATTACTATGGCTACACCTTC.

There are a few counts of this clonotype. The rearrangement uses TRBV4-3 and TRBJ1-4, with D possibly TRBD1 on 6 matching bases. Per the germline V gene, CDR1 is LGHNA and CDR2 is YSLEER. Trimming left V 5 bases short and J 8 bases short, with 18 bases between. CDR3 size: 15 residues. The CDR3 coding sequence is TGCGCCAGCAGCGACACGGGGGCGAGTGGGGAAAAACTGTTTTTT. Amino acid sequence: CASSDTGASGEKLFF.

This clonotype was seen a handful of times. This rearrangement joins TRBV9 to TRBJ2-3; D not certain. Trimming pared 4 bases from V and 1 base from J, leaving 13 bases between. CDR1 and CDR2 from the germline V gene are SGDLS and YYNGEE. The CDR3 is 15 amino acids. The CDR3 loop reads CASSLEDGGTDTQYF. The CDR3 coding sequence is TGTGCCAGCAGCCTTGAGGATGGCGGCACAGATACGCAGTATTTT.

The rearrangement joins TRBV28 to TRBJ1-1; D perhaps matches TRBD1 (6 bases). Germline CDR1 and CDR2: MDHEN and SYDVKM. Trimming pared 6 bases from V and 0 bases from J, leaving 11 bases between. The CDR3 sequence is 14 residues long. This CDR3 reads CASRPDSLNTEAFF. The CDR3 DNA sequence: TGTGCCAGCAGGCCGGACAGCTTGAACACTGAAGCTTTCTTT.

The chain recombines TRBV10-3 with TRBJ1-2; 7 bases match TRBD1. CDR3 length: 13 residues. Looked up from germline, CDR1 is ENHRY and CDR2 is SYGVKD. V was pared by 11 bases and J by 2 bases, with 8 bases of the junction left unmatched. CDR3: CAATQQGNYGYTF. The CDR3 DNA reads as TGTGCCGCTACCCAACAGGGGAACTATGGCTACACCTTC.

This sequence joins TRBV28 and TRBJ2-3; D assignment may be TRBD1 or TRBD2 (5 bases each). With 7 bases removed from V and 0 bases from J, the gap between germline ends came to 11 bases. CDR1 and CDR2 (germline): MDHEN, SYDVKM. The CDR3 extends over 14 amino acids. The CDR3 DNA is TGTGCCAGCAATCGGGACCAAAGCACAGATACGCAGTATTTT. This codes for CASNRDQSTDTQYF.